These 21 T cell receptor beta chains share one sample of origin, sequenced in a study of Graves' ophthalmopathy and Graves' hyperthyroidism. RNA transcripts provided the template for amplifying TCR beta CDR3 regions. RT-PCR in the first round used HTBI primers; a second-round multiplex PCR followed. TCRdb used MiXCR to reprocess the multiplex PCR reads, holding one entry per CDR3 protein. This repertoire shows about 1.2 million distinct CDR3 sequences, roughly 35% found once; its top ten account for roughly 11%. The sequenced material came from peripheral blood or thyroid tissue (not recorded which). The receptor source for this set is an adult man with Graves' hyperthyroidism.

About this clonotype itself: A much more abundant neighbour one base away suggests this may be a read error. The rearrangement uses TRBV5-6 and TRBJ1-2; D ambiguous. Germline V CDR1 and CDR2: SGHDT, YYEEEE. The CDR3 runs 14 residues. Here the CDR3 DNA reads TGTGCCAGCAGCTTCGGGAATCTAAACTATGGCTGCACCTTC. Translation gives CASSFGNLNYGCTF.

This clonotype has just a few counts. The chain combines TRBV5-5 with TRBJ2-2; the D gene is possibly TRBD2 (6 bases). The length of the CDR3 is 16 residues. Germline values: CDR1 SGHKS, CDR2 YYEKEE (reference sequence). V was cut by 0 bases and J by 1 base, with 10 bases left in between. The CDR3: CASSLAGGGNTGELFF. The CDR3 coding sequence is TGTGCCAGCAGCTTGGCCGGGGGAGGGAACACCGGGGAGCTGTTTTTT.

In the case of this clonotype: A read error may be the cause here, since a much bigger clone is one base away. In this CDR3 the conserved last residue, phenylalanine or tryptophan, is missing, so a read error is likely. The chain recombines TRBV11-2 with TRBJ2-7; D is perhaps TRBD1 or TRBD2 (6 bases each). Germline V lookup: CDR1 SGHAT, CDR2 FQNNGV. The ends were cut back, 3 bases at V and 3 bases at J, with 12 bases in the middle. This CDR3 contains 14 residues. This chain's CDR3 is CASSFGGQLYEQYL. As DNA, the CDR3 is TGTGCCAGCAGCTTCGGGGGACAACTCTACGAGCAGTACCTC.

This chain links TRBV11-2 with TRBJ2-7, with a tentative D call TRBD2 (5 bases). V lost 8 bases and J lost 3, with 20 bases in between. Germline CDR1 SGHAT, CDR2 FQNNGV. The CDR3 runs to 15 residues. CDR3 protein: CASSTESGTGYEQYF. The CDR3 DNA reads TGTGCCAGCTCGACGGAGAGCGGTACCGGCTACGAGCAGTACTTC.

Points on this clonotype: It is unclear where the CDR3 begins or ends on the DNA, so no DNA is shown, and the CDR3 is as TCRdb lists it. The chain combines TRBV5-1 with TRBJ2-7; the D call of TRBD1 is as the table states it, not checked on the DNA. Counting both end residues, the CDR3 totals 24 amino acids. The V gene's germline CDR1 is SGHRS and CDR2 YFSETQ. CDR3 sequence reads: CASSLGRGSGRETQYFGPDLSPYF.

The chain combines TRBV20-1 with TRBJ2-2; D is undetermined. V was trimmed by 6 bases and J by 0 bases, leaving 14 bases between them. The length of the CDR3 is 15 residues. Germline V gene data show CDR1 as DFQATT and CDR2 as SNEGSKA (reference sequence). The CDR3 loop is CSASISDANTGELFF. DNA for the CDR3: TGCAGTGCCAGTATTTCGGACGCGAACACCGGGGAGCTGTTTTTT.

V usage is TRBV5-6 and J usage is TRBJ2-2, with TRBD2 as a possible D gene (5 bases). This CDR3 region has 17 residues. V was cut by 2 bases and J by 3 bases, with 17 bases left in between. Germline CDR1 SGHDT, CDR2 YYEEEE. The CDR3 DNA is TGTGCCAGCAGCTTAATTGTGGCCGGGGTAGACACCGGGGAGCTGTTTTTT. Translation gives CASSLIVAGVDTGELFF. Drawing the rest from reference TRBV5-6 and TRBJ2-2, the complete variable domain is DAGVTQSPTHLIKTRGQQVTLRCSPKSGHDTVSWYQQALGQGPQFIFQYYEEEERQRGNFPDRFSGHQFPNYSSELNVNALLLGDSALYLCASSLIVAGVDTGELFFGEGSRLTVL.

The V gene is TRBV10-2, the J gene TRBJ1-2; D gene unclear. V lost 0 bases, J lost 7 bases, and 9 bases lay in between. Germline V gene data show CDR1 as WSHSY and CDR2 as SAAADI. The CDR3 runs to 13 residues. CDR3 DNA: TGCGCCAGCAGTGAGTCATCCTTGACTGGCTACACCTTC. This gives the protein CASSESSLTGYTF.

Details on this clonotype: This may stem from a read error, because a much larger clone lies one nucleotide away. The chain links TRBV10-3 to TRBJ2-7, with 12 nucleotides matching TRBD2. Germline V gene data show CDR1 as ENHRY and CDR2 as SYGVKD. Trimming removed 4 bases from V and 2 bases from J; junction bases left unmatched: 3. This CDR3 contains 15 residues. The CDR3: CAISGRLAGAYEQYF. The CDR3 DNA reads TGTGCCATCAGTGGGAGACTAGCGGGAGCCTACGAGCAGTACTTC.

This clonotype was detected ten times or more. The rearrangement joins TRBV29-1 to TRBJ1-5; TRBD1 matches at 9 bases. The CDR3 spans 13 residues. Per germline, CDR1 SQVTM and CDR2 ANQGSEA. Losses at the gene ends were 6 bases for V and 7 bases for J; bases not matched to a gene: 7. The CDR3 DNA reads TGCAGCGTCGGACAGGGGATTCGGCAGCCCCAGCATTTT. Its protein product is CSVGQGIRQPQHF.

At least ten counts were recorded for this clonotype. The chain joins TRBV5-5 to TRBJ1-1; no clear D. The CDR3 runs 11 residues. V was shortened by 2 bases and J by 7 bases, with 6 bases between the two germline ends. CDR1 and CDR2 from the germline V gene are SGHKS and YYEKEE (reference sequence). DNA of the CDR3: TGTGCCAGCAGCTTTTGGGGTGAAGCTTTCTTT. Protein: CASSFWGEAFF.

The chain is built from TRBV11-2 and TRBJ1-5; TRBD1 matches 10 bases. This CDR3 has 16 amino acids. J was trimmed by 9 bases and V by 5 bases; bases with no gene match: 13. The germline CDR1 and CDR2 sequences are SGHAT and FQNNGV. CDR3 sequence: CASSTPGQGPGWPQHF. The DNA for the CDR3 is TGTGCCAGCAGCACGCCGGGACAGGGGCCTGGATGGCCCCAGCATTTT.

This clonotype showed up many times. V usage is TRBV7-2 and J usage is TRBJ2-7; 11 bases match TRBD2. The germline V gene has CDR1 SGHTA and CDR2 FQGNSA. The CDR3 spans 14 residues. The V and J ends lost 5 bases and 4 bases, in that order; junction bases with no gene match: 4. For the CDR3, the DNA is TGTGCCAGCAGCACTAGCGGGAGTAGGTACGAGCAGTACTTC. Encoded protein: CASSTSGSRYEQYF.

The genes are TRBV9 and TRBJ1-5; TRBD1 might be the D (5 bases). Trimming took 0 bases from V and 3 from J, leaving 10 bases between them. CDR3 length: 15 residues. Looked up from germline, CDR1 is SGDLS and CDR2 is YYNGEE. This chain's CDR3 is CASSVEGQTNQPQHF. For the CDR3, the DNA is TGTGCCAGCAGCGTAGAGGGGCAGACCAATCAGCCCCAGCATTTT.

This clonotype was detected a few times. At one boundary the junction diverges from the germline segment, which might be a read error. The CDR3 is CAASVKVGTGELFF. The CDR3 DNA reads TGTGCCGCCAGCGTCAAAGTGGGCACCGGGGAGCTGTTTTTT. V usage is TRBV15 and J usage is TRBJ2-2; D call uncertain. The germline V gene has CDR1 LNHNV and CDR2 YYDKDF (reference sequence). The CDR3 consists of 14 residues.

CDR3 sequence: CASSQLDRVTPYSPLHF. CDR3 nucleotides: TGTGCCAGCAGCCAACTGGACAGGGTAACCCCGTATTCACCCCTCCACTTT. The chain uses TRBV3-1 and TRBJ1-6, with 8 bases fitting TRBD1. Unmatched junction bases numbered 11, after V lost 2 bases and J lost 8 bases. The germline V gene encodes CDR1 LGHDT and CDR2 YNNKEL (reference sequence). The CDR3 totals 17 residues. The full variable domain, its missing parts supplied by reference TRBV3-1 and TRBJ1-6, is DTAVSQTPKYLVTQMGNDKSIKCEQNLGHDTMYWYKQDSKKFLKIMFSYNNKELIINETVPNRFSPKSPDKAHLNLHINSLELGDSAVYFCASSQLDRVTPYSPLHFGNGTRLTVT.

This clonotype was counted only a few times. This chain joins TRBV6-6 and TRBJ1-1; weak D call: TRBD1 (5 bases). The CDR3 is 14 amino acids. Germline assignment: CDR1 MNHNY and CDR2 SVGAGI (reference sequence). Trimming cost V 5 bases and J 1 base, with 11 bases left between them. Here the CDR3 reads CASSTSRENTEAFF. Here the CDR3 DNA reads TGTGCCAGCAGTACGTCCAGGGAGAACACTGAAGCTTTCTTT.

The rearrangement links TRBV19 to TRBJ1-5; possible D gene TRBD1, 5 bases. The CDR3 sequence is 14 residues long. The V end lost 3 bases, the J end lost 5 bases, and 11 bases lay between the germline ends. The germline gives CDR1 LNHDA, CDR2 SQIVND (reference sequence). The chain's CDR3 is CASSMRGRYQPQHF. CDR3 DNA: TGTGCCAGTAGTATGAGGGGTCGATATCAGCCCCAGCATTTT.

This clonotype was picked up many times. V gene TRBV10-3 combines with J gene TRBJ2-5; 7 bases align to TRBD2. The V gene's germline CDR1 is ENHRY and CDR2 SYGVKD. The trim removed 0 bases at V and 5 bases at J, leaving 12 bases unmatched. The CDR3 sequence is 17 residues long. DNA of the CDR3: TGTGCCATCAGTGAGTCGTCGACCGGCGGAGCGGGGGAGACCCAGTACTTC. It is translated as CAISESSTGGAGETQYF.

This clonotype occurred many times. The J gene is TRBJ1-2, the V gene TRBV5-4; 7 nucleotides agree with TRBD1. Germline CDR1 SGHNT, CDR2 YYREEE (reference sequence). V lost 3 bases to trimming and J lost 3 bases; unmatched junction nucleotides: 8. This CDR3 contains 15 residues. The chain's CDR3 is CASSSPRGGDYGYTF. CDR3 coding DNA: TGTGCCAGCAGCTCCCCCAGAGGGGGCGACTATGGCTACACCTTC.

As regards this clonotype: A much larger clone differs by one base, so this may be a read error. The chain uses TRBV9 and TRBJ1-4; maybe TRBD1 (5 bases). Germline CDR1 SGDLS, CDR2 YYNGEE. The CDR3 has 14 residues. Trimming shortened V by 6 bases and J by 7 bases, and 16 bases separated the two germline ends. The CDR3 is CASIVGGFSEKLFF. CDR3 nucleotides: TGTGCCAGCATCGTTGGGGGATTTAGTGAAAAACTGTTTTTT.